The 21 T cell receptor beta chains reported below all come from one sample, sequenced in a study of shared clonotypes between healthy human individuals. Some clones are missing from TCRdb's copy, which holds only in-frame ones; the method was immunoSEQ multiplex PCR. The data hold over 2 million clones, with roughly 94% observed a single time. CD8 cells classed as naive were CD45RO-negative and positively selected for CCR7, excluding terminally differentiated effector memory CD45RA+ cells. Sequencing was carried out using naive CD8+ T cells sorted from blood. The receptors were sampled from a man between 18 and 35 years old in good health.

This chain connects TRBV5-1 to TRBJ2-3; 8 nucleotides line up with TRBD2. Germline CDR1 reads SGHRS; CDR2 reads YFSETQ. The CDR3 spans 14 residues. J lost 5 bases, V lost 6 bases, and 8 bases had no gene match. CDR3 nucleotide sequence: TGCGCCAGCACCCCAAGCGGGGGTAGAGATACGCAGTATTTT. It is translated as CASTPSGGRDTQYF.

CDR3 sequence reads: CASSLGNWLYGYTF. The CDR3 DNA reads as TGTGCCAGCAGCTTGGGGAATTGGCTCTATGGCTACACCTTC. The chain is built from TRBV7-9 and TRBJ1-2; D ambiguous. The V end lost 3 bases, the J end lost 4 bases, and 12 bases lay between the germline ends. The V gene's germline CDR1 is SEHNR and CDR2 FQNEAQ (reference sequence). The CDR3 runs 14 residues.

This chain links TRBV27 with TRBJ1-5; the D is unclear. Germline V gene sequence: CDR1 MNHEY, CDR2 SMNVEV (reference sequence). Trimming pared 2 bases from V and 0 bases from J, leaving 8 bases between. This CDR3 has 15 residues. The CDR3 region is CASSLSPNSNQPQHF. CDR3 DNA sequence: TGTGCCAGCAGTTTAAGCCCTAATAGCAATCAGCCCCAGCATTTT.

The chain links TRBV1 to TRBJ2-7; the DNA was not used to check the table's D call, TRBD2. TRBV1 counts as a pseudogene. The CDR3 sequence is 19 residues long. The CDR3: CTSSQGDLDKGTDSYEQYF. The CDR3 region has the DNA TGCACCAGCAGCCAAGGGGACTTGGACAAGGGGACTGACTCCTACGAGCAGTACTTC.

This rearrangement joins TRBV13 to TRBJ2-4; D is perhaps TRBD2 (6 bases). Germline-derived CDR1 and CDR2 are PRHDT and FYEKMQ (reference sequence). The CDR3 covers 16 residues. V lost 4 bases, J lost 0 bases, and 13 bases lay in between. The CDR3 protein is CASSSYGSSAKNIQYF. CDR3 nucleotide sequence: TGTGCCAGCAGCTCCTACGGGAGTTCAGCCAAAAACATTCAGTACTTC.

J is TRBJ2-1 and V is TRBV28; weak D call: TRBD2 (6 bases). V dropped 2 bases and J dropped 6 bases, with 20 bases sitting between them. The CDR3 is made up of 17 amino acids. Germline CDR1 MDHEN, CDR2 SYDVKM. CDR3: CASSLRIRGYQGNEQFF. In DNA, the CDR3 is TGTGCCAGCAGTTTAAGGATTCGGGGGTATCAAGGCAATGAGCAGTTCTTC.

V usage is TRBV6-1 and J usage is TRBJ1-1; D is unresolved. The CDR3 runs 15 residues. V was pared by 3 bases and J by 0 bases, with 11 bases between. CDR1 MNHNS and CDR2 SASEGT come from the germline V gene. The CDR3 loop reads CASSDRSTMNTEAFF. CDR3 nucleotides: TGTGCCAGCAGTGATCGGTCCACCATGAACACTGAAGCTTTCTTT.

CDR3 region: CASSEEFPTSGRSGETQYF. As DNA, the CDR3 is TGTGCCAGCAGCGAAGAGTTTCCGACTAGCGGGCGATCAGGGGAGACCCAGTACTTC. The V gene is TRBV7-9, the J gene TRBJ2-5, with 10 bases matching TRBD2. V shed 5 bases, J shed 5 bases, and the junction held 20 bases outside the gene matches. CDR3 size: 19 residues. Germline V gene lookup returns CDR1 SEHNR and CDR2 FQNEAQ (reference sequence).

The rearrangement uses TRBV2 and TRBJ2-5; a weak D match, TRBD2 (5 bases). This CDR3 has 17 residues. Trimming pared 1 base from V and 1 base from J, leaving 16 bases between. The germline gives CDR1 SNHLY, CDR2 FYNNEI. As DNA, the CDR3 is TGTGCCAGCAGTGAAGGCTGGAGCGGCCAAACCCAAGAGACCCAGTACTTC. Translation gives CASSEGWSGQTQETQYF. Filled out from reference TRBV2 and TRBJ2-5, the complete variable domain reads EPEVTQTPSHQVTQMGQEVILRCVPISNHLYFYWYRQILGQKVEFLVSFYNNEISEKSEIFDDQFSVERPDGSNFTLKIRSTKLEDSAMYFCASSEGWSGQTQETQYFGPGTRLLVL.

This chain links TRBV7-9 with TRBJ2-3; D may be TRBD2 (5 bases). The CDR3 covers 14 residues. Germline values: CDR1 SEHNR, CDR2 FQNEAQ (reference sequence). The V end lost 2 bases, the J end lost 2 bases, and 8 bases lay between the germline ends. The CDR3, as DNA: TGTGCCAGCAGCTTAAGCGGAGCCACAGATACGCAGTATTTT. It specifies CASSLSGATDTQYF.

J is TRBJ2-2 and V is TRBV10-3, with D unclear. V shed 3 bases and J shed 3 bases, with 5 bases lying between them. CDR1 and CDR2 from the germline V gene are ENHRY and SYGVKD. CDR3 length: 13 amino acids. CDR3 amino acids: CAISELYTGELFF. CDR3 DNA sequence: TGTGCCATCAGTGAACTATACACCGGGGAGCTGTTTTTT.

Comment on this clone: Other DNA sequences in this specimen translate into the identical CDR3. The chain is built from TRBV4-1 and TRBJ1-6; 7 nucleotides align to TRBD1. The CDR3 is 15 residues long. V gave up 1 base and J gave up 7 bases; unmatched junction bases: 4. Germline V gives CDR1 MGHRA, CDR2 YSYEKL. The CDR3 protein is CASSQVRQGNSPLHF. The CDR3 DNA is TGCGCCAGCAGCCAAGTGCGACAGGGAAATTCACCCCTCCACTTT.

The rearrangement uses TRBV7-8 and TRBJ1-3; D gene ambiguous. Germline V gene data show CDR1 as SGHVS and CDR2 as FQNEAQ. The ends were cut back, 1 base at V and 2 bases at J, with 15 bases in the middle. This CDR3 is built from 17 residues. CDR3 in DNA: TGTGCCAGCAGCTTAGTGGCCGGGTCAGAGGCTGGAAACACCATATATTTT. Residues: CASSLVAGSEAGNTIYF.

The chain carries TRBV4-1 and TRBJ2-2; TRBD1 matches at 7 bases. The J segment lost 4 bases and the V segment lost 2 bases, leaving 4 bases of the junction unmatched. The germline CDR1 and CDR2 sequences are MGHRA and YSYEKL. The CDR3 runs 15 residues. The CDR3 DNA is TGCGCCAGCAGCCAAAGGGACAGCCCCACCGGGGAGCTGTTTTTT. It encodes CASSQRDSPTGELFF.

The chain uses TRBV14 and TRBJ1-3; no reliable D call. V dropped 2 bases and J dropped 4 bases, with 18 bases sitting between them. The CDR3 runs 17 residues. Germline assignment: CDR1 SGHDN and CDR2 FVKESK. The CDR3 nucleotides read TGTGCCAGCAGCCAATTCTGGGGAGGGTCGCTCGGAAACACCATATATTTT. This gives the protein CASSQFWGGSLGNTIYF.

As DNA, the CDR3 is TGTGCCAGCAGCGTACAGGGGGCGGATGTGGACGAGCAGTACTTC. It yields the protein CASSVQGADVDEQYF. The chain uses TRBV2 and TRBJ2-7; 9 bases are shared with TRBD1. CDR3 length: 15 amino acids. V was clipped by 6 bases and J by 5 bases; unmatched bases: 11. Germline loops: CDR1 SNHLY, CDR2 FYNNEI.

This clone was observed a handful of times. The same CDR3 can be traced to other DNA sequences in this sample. The CDR3 region is CASSLGSSYNEQFF. Here the CDR3 DNA reads TGTGCCAGCAGCTTGGGGAGCTCCTACAATGAGCAGTTCTTC. The rearrangement uses TRBV5-6 and TRBJ2-1, with D hard to call. V lost 0 bases and J lost 0, with 4 bases in between. Germline V gene lookup returns CDR1 SGHDT and CDR2 YYEEEE. This CDR3 has 14 amino acids.

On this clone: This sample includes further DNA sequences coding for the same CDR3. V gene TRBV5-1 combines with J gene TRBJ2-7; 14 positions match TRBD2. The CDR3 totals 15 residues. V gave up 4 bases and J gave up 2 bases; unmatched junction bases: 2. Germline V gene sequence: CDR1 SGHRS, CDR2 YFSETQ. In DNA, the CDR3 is TGCGCCAGCAGCAAGGGACTAGCGGGAGCCTACGAGCAGTACTTC. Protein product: CASSKGLAGAYEQYF. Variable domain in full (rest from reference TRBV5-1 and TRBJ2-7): KAGVTQTPRYLIKTRGQQVTLSCSPISGHRSVSWYQQTPGQGLQFLFEYFSETQRNKGNFPGRFSGRQFSNSRSEMNVSTLELGDSALYLCASSKGLAGAYEQYFGPGTRLTVT.

The CDR3 region is CASSLTMTLPPYGYTF. The CDR3 DNA reads TGTGCCAGCAGCTTAACCATGACACTGCCCCCATATGGCTACACCTTC. This chain joins TRBV7-9 and TRBJ1-2, with D unclear. The CDR3 is made up of 16 amino acids. Trimming took off 2 bases at V and 5 bases at J, with 18 bases between the two ends. Per germline, CDR1 SEHNR and CDR2 FQNEAQ (reference sequence).

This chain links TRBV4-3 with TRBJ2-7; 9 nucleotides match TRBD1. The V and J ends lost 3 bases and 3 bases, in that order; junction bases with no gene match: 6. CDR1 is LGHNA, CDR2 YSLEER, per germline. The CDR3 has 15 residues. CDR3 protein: CASSQAGTGHYEQYF. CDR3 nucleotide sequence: TGCGCCAGCAGCCAGGCCGGGACAGGGCACTACGAGCAGTACTTC.

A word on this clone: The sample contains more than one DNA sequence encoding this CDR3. CDR3 sequence reads: CASSERQANQPQHF. The CDR3 bases are TGTGCCAGCAGTGAAAGACAGGCGAATCAGCCCCAGCATTTT. The chain uses TRBV2 and TRBJ1-5; TRBD1 is a possible D gene (6 bases). CDR1 is SNHLY and CDR2 is FYNNEI in the germline V gene. This CDR3 has 14 amino acids. Trimming shortened V by 2 bases and J by 4 bases, and 9 bases separated the two germline ends.